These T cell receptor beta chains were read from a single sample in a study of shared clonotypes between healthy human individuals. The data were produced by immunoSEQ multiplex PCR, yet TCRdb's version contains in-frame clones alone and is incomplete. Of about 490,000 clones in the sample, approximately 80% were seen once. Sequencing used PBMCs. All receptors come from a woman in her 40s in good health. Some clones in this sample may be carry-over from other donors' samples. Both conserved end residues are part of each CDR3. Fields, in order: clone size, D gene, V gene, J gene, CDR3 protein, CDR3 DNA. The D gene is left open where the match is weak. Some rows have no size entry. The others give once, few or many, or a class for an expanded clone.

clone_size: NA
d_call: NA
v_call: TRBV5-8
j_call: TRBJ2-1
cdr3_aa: CASSLRTYNEQFF
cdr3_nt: TGTGCCAGCAGCCTACGTACCTACAATGAGCAGTTCTTC

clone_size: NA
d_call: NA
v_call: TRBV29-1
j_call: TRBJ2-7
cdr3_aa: CSVRDARSYEQYF
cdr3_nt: TGCAGCGTTCGGGACGCAAGATCCTACGAGCAGTACTTC

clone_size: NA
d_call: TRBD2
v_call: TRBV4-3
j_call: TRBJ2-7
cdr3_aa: CASSQGLAGSAEQYF
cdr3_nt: TGCGCCAGCAGCCAAGGACTAGCGGGATCGGCCGAGCAGTACTTC

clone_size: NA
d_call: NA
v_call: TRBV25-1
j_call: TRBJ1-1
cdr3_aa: CASSEVLFNTEAFF
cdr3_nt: TGTGCCAGCAGTGAAGTTCTCTTTAACACTGAAGCTTTCTTT

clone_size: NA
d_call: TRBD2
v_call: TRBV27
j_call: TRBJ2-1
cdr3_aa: CASSFEREMGEQFF
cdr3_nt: TGTGCCAGCAGTTTCGAGCGGGAGATGGGGGAGCAGTTCTTC

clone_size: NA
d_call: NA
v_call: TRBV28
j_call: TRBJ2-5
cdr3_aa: CASSLRRNRDIGETQYF
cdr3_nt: TGTGCCAGCAGTTTAAGGCGAAACCGGGACATCGGGGAGACCCAGTACTTC

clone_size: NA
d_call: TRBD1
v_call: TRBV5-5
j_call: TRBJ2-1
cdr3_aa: CASQMSRTGNYEQFF
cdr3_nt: TGTGCCAGCCAAATGTCTAGGACAGGGAATTATGAGCAGTTCTTC

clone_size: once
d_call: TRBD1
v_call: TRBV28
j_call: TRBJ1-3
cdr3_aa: CASSSPDRGAGNTIYF
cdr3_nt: TGTGCCAGCAGTTCCCCGGACAGGGGGGCTGGAAACACCATATATTTT

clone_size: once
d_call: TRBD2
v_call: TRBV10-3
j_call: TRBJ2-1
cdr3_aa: CAISKTSGRYNEQFF
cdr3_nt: TGTGCCATCAGCAAAACTAGCGGGAGGTACAATGAGCAGTTCTTC

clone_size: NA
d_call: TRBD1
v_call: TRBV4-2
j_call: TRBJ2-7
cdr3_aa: CASSQDRGQGAREQYF
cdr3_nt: TGTGCCAGCAGCCAAGATCGGGGGCAGGGGGCGCGGGAGCAGTACTTC

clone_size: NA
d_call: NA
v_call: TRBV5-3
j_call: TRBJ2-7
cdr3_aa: CAGARTRGDEQYF
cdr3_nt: TGTGCCGGGGCTCGGACTAGGGGGGACGAGCAGTACTTC

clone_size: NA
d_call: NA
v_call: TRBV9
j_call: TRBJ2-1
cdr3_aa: CASTPGGTVTYNEQFF
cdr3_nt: TGTGCCAGCACCCCTGGAGGGACGGTGACCTACAATGAGCAGTTCTTC

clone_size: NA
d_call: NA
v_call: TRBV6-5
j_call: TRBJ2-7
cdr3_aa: CASSRDTQRIYEQYF
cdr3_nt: TGTGCCAGCAGTCGGGACACCCAGCGCATCTACGAGCAGTACTTC

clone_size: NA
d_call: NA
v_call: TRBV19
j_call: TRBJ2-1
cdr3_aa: CASSAQGGTIYNEQFF
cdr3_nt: TGTGCCAGTAGTGCGCAGGGGGGGACTATTTACAATGAGCAGTTCTTC

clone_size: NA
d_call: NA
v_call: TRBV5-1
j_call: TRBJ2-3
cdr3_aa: CASSLERPGTDTQYF
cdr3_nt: TGCGCCAGCAGCTTGGAGCGACCAGGCACAGATACGCAGTATTTT